These 17 T cell receptor beta chains came from one sample sequenced in a study of post-analysis software for immune sequencing data. Study results and caveats: Patients carried 5 or 6 TRBV segments more frequently than controls did, and TRBV5-6, TRBV5-1 and TRBV20-1 were among them.

What these receptors recognize is not known. Prepared TCR beta cDNA libraries contained unique molecular identifiers. TCRdb passed the PCR reads through MiXCR, listing each CDR3 protein once. Counted here are 450,000 or so distinct CDR3 sequences, approximately 46% occurring once; the ten biggest clones make up 9.5% to 13%. Sequencing input: blood. The source of these receptors is a girl aged 10-17 years with multiple sclerosis.

This clonotype was counted only a few times. The V call is TRBV10-3, the J call TRBJ2-7, with D perhaps TRBD1 (6 bases). CDR3 length equals 14 residues. The germline gives CDR1 ENHRY, CDR2 SYGVKD. Trimming took off 8 bases at V and 2 bases at J, with 16 bases between the two ends. The CDR3 here is CAIANGRGTYEQYF. As DNA, the CDR3 is TGTGCCATCGCAAATGGCAGGGGAACCTACGAGCAGTACTTC.

The chain combines TRBV20-1 with TRBJ2-7; possibly TRBD2 for D (6 bases). Germline assignment: CDR1 DFQATT and CDR2 SNEGSKA (reference sequence). The CDR3 extends over 11 amino acids. Trimming shortened V by 3 bases and J by 3 bases, and 6 bases separated the two germline ends. CDR3 coding DNA: TGCAGTGCTAGGGGACTCTACGAGCAGTACTTC. Protein product: CSARGLYEQYF.

This clonotype was observed a single time. The chain carries TRBV3-1 and TRBJ2-5, with 13 bases identical to TRBD2. V lost 5 bases and J lost 5; bases outside the gene matches: 11. Per germline, CDR1 LGHDT and CDR2 YNNKEL (reference sequence). This CDR3 spans 17 amino acids. In DNA form, the CDR3 reads TGTGCCAGCAGCAAAGTCACTAGCGGGAGGGCCAGGGAGACCCAGTACTTC. Amino acids: CASSKVTSGRARETQYF.

On this clonotype itself: A read error may produce the germline difference seen at one junction end. The rearrangement links TRBV6-6 to TRBJ2-1; 7 nucleotides agree with TRBD2. Germline V CDR1 and CDR2: MNHNY, SVGAGI (reference sequence). CDR3 length: 15 residues. The CDR3 here is CATFPVTSSYSEQFF. The CDR3 nucleotides are TGTGCCACGTTCCCGGTGACTAGCTCCTACAGTGAGCAGTTCTTC.

This chain connects TRBV27 to TRBJ1-6; D gene ambiguous. V was clipped by 3 bases and J by 7 bases, with 13 bases between them. The CDR3 is made up of 15 amino acids. Germline-derived CDR1 and CDR2 are MNHEY and SMNVEV (reference sequence). The CDR3: CASSFSLRGNSPLHF. The CDR3 DNA sequence: TGTGCCAGCAGTTTTAGTCTGCGCGGCAATTCACCCCTCCACTTT.

This chain connects TRBV20-1 to TRBJ2-3; no clear D. This CDR3 spans 14 amino acids. Germline V gene data show CDR1 as DFQATT and CDR2 as SNEGSKA (reference sequence). The germline V and J ends were trimmed by 3 bases and 4 bases, with 14 bases remaining between them. The CDR3: CSASLGLSPDTQYF. The CDR3, as DNA: TGCAGTGCTAGTTTGGGATTGTCCCCAGATACGCAGTATTTT.

This clonotype was counted a few times. The chain combines TRBV5-1 with TRBJ2-1; 7 bases agree with TRBD2. From germline, CDR1 is SGHRS and CDR2 YFSETQ. This CDR3 has 14 residues. Here the CDR3 reads CATTWASGYNEQFF. The CDR3 nucleotides read TGCGCGACCACGTGGGCTAGCGGTTACAATGAGCAGTTCTTC.

This clonotype was counted only a few times. This sequence joins TRBV7-3 and TRBJ2-1; 8 nucleotides agree with TRBD1. The trim removed 3 bases at V and 7 bases at J, leaving 8 bases unmatched. The CDR3 loop spans 15 amino acids. Germline V CDR1 and CDR2: SGHTA, FQGTGA. CDR3 sequence: CASSLAGGIWNEQFF. Here the CDR3 DNA reads TGTGCCAGCAGCTTGGCAGGGGGCATTTGGAATGAGCAGTTCTTC.

This rearrangement joins TRBV6-5 to TRBJ2-3, with D tentatively TRBD1 (5 bases). Germline values: CDR1 MNHEY, CDR2 SVGAGI. The CDR3 loop spans 13 amino acids. V dropped 2 bases and J dropped 5 bases, with 8 bases sitting between them. CDR3 in amino acids: CASSYRTRDTQYF. The DNA of the CDR3 is TGTGCCAGCAGTTACCGGACACGAGATACGCAGTATTTT.

This chain joins TRBV28 and TRBJ2-7, with D maybe TRBD1 (6 bases). Germline V lookup: CDR1 MDHEN, CDR2 SYDVKM. The V and J ends lost 6 bases and 7 bases respectively, with 19 bases between them. This CDR3 has 14 residues. In DNA, the CDR3 is TGTGCCAGCAGCTACAGGGACGGCTTTAGGGAGCAGTACTTC. This codes for CASSYRDGFREQYF.

This clonotype appeared a few times. This chain links TRBV6-5 with TRBJ2-1; D remains unclear. V gave up 5 bases and J gave up 0 bases, with 5 bases separating them. The CDR3 is 13 residues long. Germline V gene sequence: CDR1 MNHEY, CDR2 SVGAGI. The CDR3 DNA reads TGTGCCAGCAGTCAAAGCTCCTACAATGAGCAGTTCTTC. Amino acid sequence: CASSQSSYNEQFF.

The chain is built from TRBV9 and TRBJ1-1; D is perhaps TRBD1 (5 bases). The CDR3 totals 14 residues. The V end lost 3 bases, the J end lost 4 bases, and 13 bases lay between the germline ends. Germline CDR1 SGDLS, CDR2 YYNGEE. The CDR3 is CASSASGQGTEAFF. CDR3 bases: TGTGCCAGCAGCGCCTCCGGGCAGGGCACTGAAGCTTTCTTT.

This clonotype was recorded a few times. The chain combines TRBV15 with TRBJ2-7; the match to TRBD2 covers 8 bases. Germline V CDR1 and CDR2: LNHNV, YYDKDF (reference sequence). The CDR3 runs to 14 residues. Germline trimming cut 1 base from V and 5 bases from J; bases unmatched to any gene: 4. The CDR3: CATSRGLAGDEQYF. CDR3 nucleotide sequence: TGTGCCACCAGCAGAGGGCTAGCGGGTGACGAGCAGTACTTC.

The chain carries TRBV12-3 or TRBV12-4 and TRBJ2-1; no firm D call. The V end lost 2 bases, the J end lost 3 bases, and 11 bases lay between the germline ends. The CDR3 is 15 residues long. CDR3 loop: CASSLSSPLYNEQFF. The CDR3 DNA follows: TGTGCCAGCAGTTTATCGTCCCCTCTCTACAATGAGCAGTTCTTC.

This chain links TRBV15 with TRBJ1-1, with TRBD1 identical over 8 bases. The CDR3 length is 17 residues. V was pared by 4 bases and J by 0 bases, with 10 bases of the junction left unmatched. Germline loops: CDR1 LNHNV, CDR2 YYDKDF (reference sequence). CDR3 region: CATSKTGQGFLNTEAFF. In DNA form, the CDR3 reads TGTGCCACCAGCAAAACCGGACAGGGATTTCTGAACACTGAAGCTTTCTTT.

The chain couples TRBV4-2 to TRBJ2-7; 7 nucleotides line up with TRBD1. CDR1 LGHNA and CDR2 YNFKEQ come from the germline V gene. This CDR3 region has 16 residues. The trim removed 2 bases at V and 7 bases at J, leaving 14 bases unmatched. In nucleotides, the CDR3 is TGTGCCAGCAGCCAACAGACAGGGTCCCGTTACAATGAGCAGTACTTC. Protein sequence: CASSQQTGSRYNEQYF.

This clonotype was seen a few times. The chain has TRBV20-1 and TRBJ2-3; a weak D match, TRBD2 (5 bases). The CDR3 has 16 residues. V shed 2 bases and J shed 2 bases, with 17 bases lying between them. Per the germline V gene, CDR1 is DFQATT and CDR2 is SNEGSKA (reference sequence). DNA for the CDR3: TGCAGTGCTAGAACGAGGGCCGGGGTATACACAGATACGCAGTATTTT. This sequence encodes CSARTRAGVYTDTQYF.